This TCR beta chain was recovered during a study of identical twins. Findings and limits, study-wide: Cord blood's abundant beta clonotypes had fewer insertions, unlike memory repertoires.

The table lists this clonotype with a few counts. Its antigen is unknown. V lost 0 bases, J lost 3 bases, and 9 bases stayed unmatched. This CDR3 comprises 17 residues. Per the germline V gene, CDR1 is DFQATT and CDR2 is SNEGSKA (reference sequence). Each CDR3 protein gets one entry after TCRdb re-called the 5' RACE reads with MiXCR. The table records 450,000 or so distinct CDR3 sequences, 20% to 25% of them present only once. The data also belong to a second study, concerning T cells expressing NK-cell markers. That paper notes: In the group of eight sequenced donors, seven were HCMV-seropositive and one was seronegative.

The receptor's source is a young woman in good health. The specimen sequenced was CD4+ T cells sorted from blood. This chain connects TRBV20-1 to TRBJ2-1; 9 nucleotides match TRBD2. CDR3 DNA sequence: TGCAGTGCTAGAGACCCCGCGGTAGCGGGAGACTACAATGAGCAGTTCTTC. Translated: CSARDPAVAGDYNEQFF.